The 8 T cell receptor beta chains given below trace back to one sample, sequenced in a study of shared clonotypes between healthy human individuals. Here immunoSEQ multiplex PCR was the method, and the copy in TCRdb shows in-frame clones only, minus some. The table shows fewer than 3 million clones, with around 90% occurring only once. Sequencing was carried out using naive CD4+ T cells from PBMCs. Specified subset: CD45RA+ positively selected. These receptors were collected from a young man in good health. Some clones in this sample may be carry-over from other donors' samples.

V is TRBV28 and J is TRBJ2-7, with D unclear. The CDR3 has 11 residues. The germline gives CDR1 MDHEN, CDR2 SYDVKM. The ends were cut back, 7 bases at V and 5 bases at J, with 9 bases in the middle. The CDR3: CASTPENEQYF. For the CDR3, the DNA is TGTGCCAGCACCCCCGAAAACGAGCAGTACTTC.

The gene calls are TRBV7-9 and TRBJ2-5, with D possibly being TRBD2 (6 bases). The CDR3 runs 12 residues. Germline V CDR1 and CDR2: SEHNR, FQNEAQ (reference sequence). Trimming took 6 bases from V and 4 from J, leaving 9 bases between them. The DNA for the CDR3 is TGTGCCAGCAGTGGGGGAGGAGAGACCCAGTACTTC. Its translation: CASSGGGETQYF.

The chain couples TRBV5-5 to TRBJ2-3; TRBD2 aligns across 9 bases. Per germline, CDR1 SGHKS and CDR2 YYEKEE (reference sequence). The CDR3 contains 15 residues. The V gene end was trimmed by 1 base and the J gene end by 2 bases; junction bases not matched to a gene: 2. CDR3 in DNA: TGTGCCAGCAGCTTGCCTAGCGGGGTCACAGATACGCAGTATTTT. Translated, it gives CASSLPSGVTDTQYF. Drawing the rest from reference TRBV5-5 and TRBJ2-3, the complete variable domain is DAGVTQSPTHLIKTRGQQVTLRCSPISGHKSVSWYQQVLGQGPQFIFQYYEKEERGRGNFPDRFSARQFPNYSSELNVNALLLGDSALYLCASSLPSGVTDTQYFGPGTRLTVL.

The table lists this clone with a count of one. Other DNA sequences of this sample code for an identical CDR3. The V call is TRBV4-1, the J call TRBJ2-1; 9 positions agree with TRBD2. CDR3 length: 16 amino acids. Germline CDR1 reads MGHRA; CDR2 reads YSYEKL. J was trimmed by 7 bases and V by 2 bases; bases with no gene match: 9. In DNA, the CDR3 is TGCGCCAGCAGCCAACCTTTGGCGGGAGGGCGGAATGAGCAGTTCTTC. It yields the protein CASSQPLAGGRNEQFF.

The chain combines TRBV7-6 with TRBJ1-3; D not resolved. This CDR3 has 13 amino acids. Per the germline V gene, CDR1 is SGHVS and CDR2 is FNYEAQ. The V end was cut by 0 bases, the J end by 2 bases, with 2 bases between. The CDR3 sequence: CASSLAAGNTIYF. The CDR3 nucleotides are TGTGCCAGCAGCTTAGCGGCTGGAAACACCATATATTTT.

V and J are TRBV5-1 and TRBJ2-5; D unclear. The length of the CDR3 is 15 residues. Germline values: CDR1 SGHRS, CDR2 YFSETQ. V shed 4 bases and J shed 0 bases, with 13 bases lying between them. The CDR3 loop is CASSVMTNNQETQYF. Written as DNA, the CDR3 is TGCGCCAGCAGCGTAATGACAAATAACCAAGAGACCCAGTACTTC.

This clone turned up a few times. The chain uses TRBV7-2 and TRBJ1-1; D is uncertain. The CDR3 runs 16 residues. V was clipped by 1 base and J by 0 bases, with 12 bases between them. Per germline, CDR1 SGHTA and CDR2 FQGNSA. In DNA, the CDR3 is TGTGCCAGCAGCTTAGGGGGTGCAGAACTGAACACTGAAGCTTTCTTT. Protein: CASSLGGAELNTEAFF.

The chain links TRBV11-2 to TRBJ2-1, with 9 bases aligning to TRBD1. The CDR3 spans 15 residues. CDR1 is SGHAT and CDR2 is FQNNGV in the germline V gene. Trimming at V came to 4 bases and at J to 7 bases, leaving 8 bases not matched to a gene. CDR3 DNA: TGTGCCAGCAGCTCCCAAGGGACAGGGAAAAATGAGCAGTTCTTC. Protein: CASSSQGTGKNEQFF. The full variable domain, its missing parts supplied by reference TRBV11-2 and TRBJ2-1, is EAGVAQSPRYKIIEKRQSVAFWCNPISGHATLYWYQQILGQGPKLLIQFQNNGVVDDSQLPKDRFSAERLKGVDSTLKIQPAKLEDSAVYLCASSSQGTGKNEQFFGPGTRLTVL.